The 20 T cell receptor beta chains in this list originate from one sample, sequenced in a study of patients and donors after allogeneic stem cell transplantation. A single record per CDR3 protein comes from TCRdb applying MiXCR to the RT-PCR reads. The top ten clones hold approximately 60% of a sample with tens of thousands of distinct CDR3 sequences, 48% of them seen once. Input material: blood, either unsorted or a sorted T cell fraction (not recorded which). These receptors came from a human donor who was either an allogeneic HSCT recipient or a stem cell or donor lymphocyte infusion donor (not recorded which). It is not recorded whose cells these are; they may come from a transplant donor.

The J gene is TRBJ1-2, the V gene TRBV7-9; possibly TRBD1 for D (5 bases). Between the trimmed V and J ends, which lost 1 base and 1 base, there was a span of 13 bases. In germline, CDR1 is SEHNR, CDR2 FQNEAQ (reference sequence). The CDR3 runs 16 residues. The DNA of the CDR3 is TGTGCCAGCAGCTTAGTCCCAGGGTTGGGTAACTATGGCTACACCTTC. Translation: CASSLVPGLGNYGYTF.

The chain combines TRBV4-1 with TRBJ2-7; D is perhaps TRBD2 (5 bases). V gave up 5 bases and J gave up 1 base, with 12 bases separating them. This CDR3 region has 14 residues. Germline loops: CDR1 MGHRA, CDR2 YSYEKL. The CDR3: CASSSRTGSYEQYF. CDR3 sequence (DNA): TGCGCCAGCAGCTCTAGGACTGGATCCTACGAGCAGTACTTC.

There are many counts of this clonotype. This chain links TRBV12-3 or TRBV12-4 with TRBJ1-4; 10 bases match TRBD1. This CDR3 has 15 amino acids. V gave up 3 bases and J gave up 7 bases; unmatched junction bases: 5. The DNA for the CDR3 is TGTGCCAGCAGTTTGACAGGGGGCAGGGGTGAAAAACTGTTTTTT. Encoded protein: CASSLTGGRGEKLFF.

The chain recombines TRBV20-1 with TRBJ2-3; 10 positions agree with TRBD2. V gave up 0 bases and J gave up 8 bases; unmatched junction bases: 8. Germline CDR1 DFQATT, CDR2 SNEGSKA (reference sequence). There are 15 residues in the CDR3. The CDR3 loop reads CSARDVAGGGRTQYF. The CDR3 region has the DNA TGCAGTGCTAGAGATGTAGCGGGAGGAGGGCGTACGCAGTATTTT.

The V call is TRBV10-3, the J call TRBJ1-5; D may be TRBD1 (6 bases). The germline gives CDR1 ENHRY, CDR2 SYGVKD. The ends were cut back, 6 bases at V and 1 base at J, with 7 bases in the middle. The CDR3 sequence is 13 residues long. The CDR3, as DNA: TGTGCCATCAGCCAGGGGAGCAATCAGCCCCAGCATTTT. Translated: CAISQGSNQPQHF.

This clonotype was observed a few times. The V and J genes are TRBV6-2 or TRBV6-3 and TRBJ1-2; D possibly corresponds to TRBD1 (5 bases). V was cut by 2 bases and J by 0 bases, with 10 bases left in between. Per the germline V gene, CDR1 is MNHEY and CDR2 is SVGEGT. This CDR3 comprises 15 residues. The CDR3 loop is CASSYPRTTNYGYTF. The CDR3 nucleotides are TGTGCCAGCAGTTACCCGCGGACAACTAACTATGGCTACACCTTC.

The rearrangement links TRBV29-1 to TRBJ1-2, with D maybe TRBD1 (6 bases). This CDR3 contains 12 residues. The germline gives CDR1 SQVTM, CDR2 ANQGSEA. Trimming shortened V by 5 bases and J by 6 bases, and 13 bases separated the two germline ends. The CDR3: CSVWGQSNGYTF. The CDR3 nucleotides are TGCAGCGTTTGGGGACAAAGCAATGGCTACACCTTC.

A few counts support this clonotype. The CDR3 loop reads CATSLTQYQETQYF. CDR3 DNA: TGTGCCACCAGCTTGACACAGTACCAAGAGACCCAGTACTTC. The genes are TRBV15 and TRBJ2-5; the D is unclear. The CDR3 is 14 amino acids. CDR1 is LNHNV and CDR2 is YYDKDF in the germline V gene (reference sequence). The V end lost 5 bases, the J end lost 0 bases, and 10 bases lay between the germline ends.

The chain has TRBV4-2 and TRBJ1-1; 8 bases fit TRBD1. Germline V gene data show CDR1 as LGHNA and CDR2 as YNFKEQ. This CDR3 is 16 amino acids long. Trimming at V came to 3 bases and at J to 1 base, leaving 7 bases not matched to a gene. This CDR3 is CASSHGQGRGNTEAFF. The DNA for the CDR3 is TGTGCCAGCAGCCACGGACAGGGTCGCGGGAACACTGAAGCTTTCTTT.

The gene calls are TRBV5-1 and TRBJ2-1, with unresolved D. Trimming took off 4 bases at V and 9 bases at J, with 8 bases between the two ends. CDR3 length: 11 residues. Germline CDR1 and CDR2: SGHRS and YFSETQ. The CDR3 nucleotides are TGCGCCAGCAGCCAAAGATCTGAGCAGTTCTTC. Encoded protein: CASSQRSEQFF.

This clonotype showed up just a few times. The CDR3 region is CASSLSLLSAFF. The CDR3 DNA follows: TGTGCCAGCAGTTTATCGCTTTTAAGCGCTTTCTTT. The V and J genes are TRBV12-3 or TRBV12-4 and TRBJ1-1; D gene uncertain. The V and J ends lost 2 bases and 11 bases respectively, with 12 bases between them. CDR3 length: 12 residues.

This chain connects TRBV27 to TRBJ1-2, with 7 bases fitting TRBD1. The CDR3 has 14 residues. Germline V gene data show CDR1 as MNHEY and CDR2 as SMNVEV (reference sequence). V shed 6 bases, J shed 5 bases, and the junction held 9 bases outside the gene matches. CDR3 sequence: CASSATGTAYGYTF. CDR3 sequence (DNA): TGTGCCAGCAGCGCGACCGGGACAGCTTATGGCTACACCTTC.

The table lists this clonotype with a few counts. The rearrangement links TRBV7-9 to TRBJ1-1; 9 bases fit TRBD1. The CDR3 has 15 amino acids. V lost 3 bases, J lost 5 bases, and 7 bases stayed unmatched. Germline V gene lookup returns CDR1 SEHNR and CDR2 FQNEAQ (reference sequence). In DNA form, the CDR3 reads TGTGCCAGCAGCTTGGGACAGGGACTAGAAACTGAAGCTTTCTTT. It yields the protein CASSLGQGLETEAFF.

This clonotype was observed a few times. The chain recombines TRBV6-5 with TRBJ1-1; D not certain. Germline values: CDR1 MNHEY, CDR2 SVGAGI. V was shortened by 2 bases and J by 0 bases, with 7 bases between the two germline ends. The CDR3 consists of 14 residues. Here the CDR3 DNA reads TGTGCCAGCAGTTACGCACTGATGAACACTGAAGCTTTCTTT. Its protein product is CASSYALMNTEAFF.

The rearrangement joins TRBV20-1 to TRBJ1-5; D unclear. V lost 0 bases and J lost 5, with 8 bases in between. This CDR3 spans 13 amino acids. Germline CDR1 DFQATT, CDR2 SNEGSKA (reference sequence). The CDR3 is CSARDGSHQPQHF. In nucleotides, the CDR3 is TGCAGTGCTAGAGATGGGTCCCATCAGCCCCAGCATTTT.

The chain employs TRBV9 and TRBJ1-1; possible D gene TRBD1, 6 bases. This CDR3 spans 16 amino acids. Trimming removed 4 bases at V and 4 bases at J, with 20 bases between. CDR1 is SGDLS, CDR2 YYNGEE, per germline. The DNA for the CDR3 is TGTGCCAGCAGCCCCCGCCCGGCGGGGGCGATCACTGAAGCTTTCTTT. Encoded protein: CASSPRPAGAITEAFF.

The rearrangement links TRBV28 to TRBJ2-5, with D possibly being TRBD1 (6 bases). The CDR3 has 12 amino acids. Germline CDR1 and CDR2: MDHEN and SYDVKM. V lost 8 bases and J lost 5, with 12 bases in between. In nucleotides, the CDR3 is TGTGCCAGCTACAGGGCACCGGAGACCCAGTACTTC. Protein sequence: CASYRAPETQYF.

This clonotype was detected only once. The chain joins TRBV29-1 to TRBJ1-5; unclear D gene. Germline V gene sequence: CDR1 SQVTM, CDR2 ANQGSEA. The CDR3 has 13 residues. Trimming left V 7 bases short and J 3 bases short, with 13 bases between. For the CDR3, the DNA is TGCAGCGCAAAGGCCGGGGTCAATCAGCCCCAGCATTTT. Protein: CSAKAGVNQPQHF.

This clonotype was detected a few times. The genes are TRBV10-3 and TRBJ1-2; TRBD1 matches at 9 bases. Trimming cost V 6 bases and J 4 bases; bases outside gene matches: 9. Germline-derived CDR1 and CDR2 are ENHRY and SYGVKD. The CDR3 has 15 residues. This chain's CDR3 is CAIRGPGQGVYGYTF. The CDR3 DNA follows: TGTGCCATCAGAGGACCGGGACAGGGAGTCTATGGCTACACCTTC.

J is TRBJ2-2 and V is TRBV10-1, with a tentative D call TRBD1 (5 bases). CDR1 and CDR2 from the germline V gene are WNHNN and SYGVQD (reference sequence). This CDR3 has 15 residues. V was shortened by 2 bases and J by 5 bases, with 12 bases between the two germline ends. This chain's CDR3 is CASSEGQGRTGELFF. The CDR3 bases are TGCGCCAGCAGTGAGGGGCAGGGAAGGACCGGGGAGCTGTTTTTT.